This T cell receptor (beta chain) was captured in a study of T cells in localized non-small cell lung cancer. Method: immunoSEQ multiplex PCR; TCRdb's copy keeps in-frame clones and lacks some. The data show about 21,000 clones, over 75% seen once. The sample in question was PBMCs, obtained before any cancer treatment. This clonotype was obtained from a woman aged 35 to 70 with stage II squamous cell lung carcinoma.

This CDR3 reads CASSVASVTEAFF. The CDR3, as DNA: TGTGCCAGCAGCGTAGCCAGTGTGACTGAAGCTTTCTTT. The chain has TRBV9 and TRBJ1-1, with D hard to call. Trimming pared 0 bases from V and 5 bases from J, leaving 8 bases between. The CDR3 runs to 13 residues. Germline lookup yields CDR1 SGDLS and CDR2 YYNGEE.